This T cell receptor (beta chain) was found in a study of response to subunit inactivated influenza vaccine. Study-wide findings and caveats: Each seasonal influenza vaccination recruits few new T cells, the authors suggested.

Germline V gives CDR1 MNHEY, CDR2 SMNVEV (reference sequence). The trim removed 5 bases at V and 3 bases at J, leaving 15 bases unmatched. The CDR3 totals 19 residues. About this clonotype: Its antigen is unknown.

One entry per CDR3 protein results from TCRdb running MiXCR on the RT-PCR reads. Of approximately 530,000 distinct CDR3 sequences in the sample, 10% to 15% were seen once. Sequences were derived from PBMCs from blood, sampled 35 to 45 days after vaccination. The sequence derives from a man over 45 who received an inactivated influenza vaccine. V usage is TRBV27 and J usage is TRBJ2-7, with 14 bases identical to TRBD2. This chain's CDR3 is CASSLGTSGRLLDDYEQYF. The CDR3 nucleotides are TGTGCCAGCAGTCTCGGGACTAGCGGGAGACTACTAGACGACTACGAGCAGTACTTC.